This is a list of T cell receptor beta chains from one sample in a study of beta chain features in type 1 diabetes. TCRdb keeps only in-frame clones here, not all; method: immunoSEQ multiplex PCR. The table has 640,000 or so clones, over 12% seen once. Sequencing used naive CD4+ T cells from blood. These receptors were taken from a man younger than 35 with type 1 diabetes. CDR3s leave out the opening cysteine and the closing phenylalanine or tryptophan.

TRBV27	ASSFRGKAYEQY
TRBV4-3	ASSQDEHSGANVLT
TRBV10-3	AISESEGGQGRNGYT
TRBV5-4	ASSLEANYGYT
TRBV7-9	ASSFPGILYNEQF
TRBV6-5	ASSKQGTDGYT
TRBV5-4	ASSETGATVYGYT
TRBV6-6	ASSYLGQNYGYT
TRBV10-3	AISDLAGGGETQY
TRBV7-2	ASRSPGSDTQY
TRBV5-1	ASSHTLAGESDTQY
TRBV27	ASSFRREQY
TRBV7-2	ASSSRTSADTQY
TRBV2	ASRGDPGREQY
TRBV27	ASSLHRGQETQY
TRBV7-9	ASRPPGQGTEAF
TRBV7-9	ASSSLAGAYEQY
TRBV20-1	SAIRGNYT
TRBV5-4	ASSWVRDRASGEQY
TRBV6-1	ASSERMGNSPLH
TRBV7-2	ASSLRQLRYQETQY
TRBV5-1	ASSQGQGIFYEQY
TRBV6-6	ASSTARDGYT
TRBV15	ATSRDRASGGATQY
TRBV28	ASSLGGAPTNHPQY